Following are 11 T cell receptor beta chains from one sample sequenced in a study of cytomegalovirus exposure and HLA in healthy donors. Amplification used 60 Vbeta primers and 13 Jbeta primers. Clones were read by immunoSEQ multiplex PCR, and TCRdb kept only the in-frame ones, dropping some. The sample records roughly 150,000 clones, 65% to 85% being singletons. The source material was PBMCs. These TCRs come from a young man in good health and CMV-seronegative.

This chain uses TRBV6-5 with TRBJ2-6; TRBD1 might be the D (6 bases). CDR3 length: 15 amino acids. V was shortened by 7 bases and J by 8 bases, with 18 bases between the two germline ends. Germline V lookup: CDR1 MNHEY, CDR2 SVGAGI. As DNA, the CDR3 is TGTGCCAGCAAGCCGGACAGTCCACCCTCCAACGTCCTGACTTTC. It codes for CASKPDSPPSNVLTF.

This chain connects TRBV6-1 to TRBJ2-7; 8 nucleotides match TRBD1. The CDR3 runs 12 residues. With 6 bases clipped from V and 3 bases from J, the junction kept 1 base outside the gene matches. Germline V gene sequence: CDR1 MNHNS, CDR2 SASEGT. The CDR3 coding sequence is TGTGCCAGCAGACAGGGGGGCTACGAGCAGTACTTC. Amino acids: CASRQGGYEQYF.

The gene calls are TRBV6-5 and TRBJ2-2; possibly TRBD2 for D (5 bases). Trimming took 2 bases from V and 4 from J, leaving 11 bases between them. Germline V gene data show CDR1 as MNHEY and CDR2 as SVGAGI. The CDR3 is made up of 15 amino acids. CDR3 in DNA: TGTGCCAGCAGTTACCCGGGATCAGGCACCGGGGAGCTGTTTTTT. Protein sequence: CASSYPGSGTGELFF.

The chain is built from TRBV6-1 and TRBJ2-6; D is ambiguous. CDR1 MNHNS and CDR2 SASEGT come from the germline V gene. This CDR3 contains 15 residues. The CDR3, as DNA: TGTGCGACGCCGGAGCTCCTCTCTGGGGCCAACGTCCTGACTTTC. Translation: CATPELLSGANVLTF.

The V gene is TRBV12-5, the J gene TRBJ2-1; 14 bases agree with TRBD2. The CDR3 has 15 residues. V shed 6 bases and J 6 bases; nucleotides not matched to a gene: 4. Per germline, CDR1 LGHNT and CDR2 FRNRAP. The CDR3 sequence is CASGKGLAGVNEQFF. As DNA, the CDR3 is TGTGCTAGTGGAAAGGGACTAGCGGGAGTCAATGAGCAGTTCTTC.

The chain is built from TRBV7-9 and TRBJ1-4, with 9 positions matching TRBD1. The CDR3 has 14 residues. V shed 5 bases and J 6 bases; nucleotides not matched to a gene: 4. The germline gives CDR1 SEHNR, CDR2 FQNEAQ (reference sequence). CDR3 coding DNA: TGTGCCAGCAGCCTGGGACAGGGAGATGAAAAACTGTTTTTT. Residues: CASSLGQGDEKLFF.

The chain uses TRBV12-2 and TRBJ2-5; no check of the table's D call, TRBD1, against the DNA was made. The J call may be in error: the DNA end matches TRBJ2-7 better. TRBV12-2 counts as a pseudogene. The CDR3 consists of 14 residues. CDR3 DNA: TGTGCAAGTCCGGGACAGGTGTCGTCCTACGAGCAGTACTTC. Its protein product is CASPGQVSSYEQYF.

The CDR3 region is CASSYSRRAMNTEAFF. The CDR3 bases are TGTGCCAGCAGTTACTCGCGACGAGCGATGAACACTGAAGCTTTCTTT. This chain connects TRBV6-6 to TRBJ1-1; D is unresolved. The CDR3 is made up of 16 amino acids. Between the trimmed V and J ends, which lost 0 bases and 0 bases, there was a span of 11 bases. Germline lookup yields CDR1 MNHNY and CDR2 SVGAGI (reference sequence).

This rearrangement joins TRBV18 to TRBJ1-1; D is undetermined. CDR1 and CDR2 (germline): KGHSH, LQKENI. Trimming cost V 5 bases and J 3 bases, with 4 bases left between them. The CDR3 totals 11 residues. As DNA, the CDR3 is TGTGCCAGCTCATCGGACACTGAAGCTTTCTTT. Amino acids: CASSSDTEAFF.

The gene calls are TRBV2 and TRBJ2-5; 7 nucleotides match TRBD1. The J call is uncertain, as TRBJ2-7 better fits the DNA end. This CDR3 has 12 amino acids. CDR1 SNHLY and CDR2 FYNNEI come from the germline V gene. The CDR3 nucleotides read TGTGCCAGCATGGTGACAGGGCTCGAGCAGTACTTC. Protein sequence: CASMVTGLEQYF.

The chain joins TRBV11-2 to TRBJ2-7; D is ambiguous. V was shortened by 4 bases and J by 1 base, with 2 bases between the two germline ends. The CDR3 extends over 11 amino acids. CDR1 and CDR2 from the germline V gene are SGHAT and FQNNGV. CDR3 bases: TGTGCCAGCAGCTCATCCTACGAGCAGTACTTC. It encodes CASSSSYEQYF.